Listed below are T cell receptor beta chains from one sample, sequenced in a study of control samples from healthy donors and cancer patients. The repertoire was sequenced with immunoSEQ multiplex PCR; TCRdb's copy has only in-frame clones and lacks some. The sample includes roughly 95,000 clones, approximately 91% of them seen just once. The sample consisted of blood. The source of these receptors is a woman aged 25 to 39 in good health. The CDR3 runs from the conserved cysteine through the conserved F or W. A D gene is named only where the DNA matches it firmly. Size tells how often a clone was seen (once, few, many) or the class of an expanded clone, and some rows leave it out.

clone size	V gene	J gene	D gene	CDR3 protein	CDR3 DNA
NA	TRBV6-5	TRBJ2-7	NA	CASSYSHLSRGYEQYF	TGTGCCAGCAGTTACTCGCACCTCTCTAGGGGCTACGAGCAGTACTTC
once	TRBV5-1	TRBJ1-1	NA	CASSLEPGTEAFF	TGCGCCAGCAGCTTGGAACCGGGCACTGAAGCTTTCTTT
NA	TRBV2	TRBJ1-3	TRBD1	CASRQQGSGNTIYF	TGTGCCAGCAGACAACAGGGGTCGGGAAACACCATATATTTT
NA	TRBV4-1	TRBJ1-4	NA	CASSFRDGQGPGEKLFF	TGCGCCAGCAGCTTCCGTGACGGGCAGGGACCGGGAGAAAAACTGTTTTTT
NA	TRBV18	TRBJ2-1	NA	CASSPRRANNEQFF	TGTGCCAGCTCACCGCGCAGGGCGAACAATGAGCAGTTCTTC
NA	TRBV4-1	TRBJ2-3	TRBD2	CASSQGLGREVLTDTQYF	TGCGCCAGCAGCCAGGGGCTGGGGCGGGAGGTTTTGACAGATACGCAGTATTTT
once	TRBV12-3/TRBV12-4	TRBJ1-2	TRBD1	CASSWTGFGYTF	TGTGCCAGCAGTTGGACAGGGTTTGGCTACACCTTC
NA	TRBV20-1	TRBJ2-7	NA	CSASRGGTPYEQYF	TGCAGTGCTAGTCGAGGGGGAACCCCCTACGAGCAGTACTTC
NA	TRBV19	TRBJ2-1	TRBD2	CASSGIAGGPYNEQFF	TGTGCCAGTAGTGGAATAGCGGGAGGACCCTACAATGAGCAGTTCTTC
NA	TRBV19	TRBJ1-1	NA	CASTPGGGNTEAFF	TGTGCCAGTACCCCTGGGGGCGGGAACACTGAAGCTTTCTTT
NA	TRBV7-8	TRBJ1-2	TRBD1	CASSFLFRDRGNYGYTF	TGTGCCAGCAGCTTCCTCTTTCGGGACAGGGGGAACTATGGCTACACCTTC
NA	TRBV12-3/TRBV12-4	TRBJ1-5	NA	CASSRGGSQPQHF	TGTGCCAGCAGCCGGGGAGGGAGTCAGCCCCAGCATTTT
NA	TRBV3-1/TRBV3-2	TRBJ1-5	TRBD1	CASSQEGGGGGNQPQHF	TGTGCCAGCAGCCAAGAGGGGGGAGGGGGCGGCAATCAGCCCCAGCATTTT
NA	TRBV5-1	TRBJ2-3	TRBD2	CASSPLPSGRAPDTQYF	TGCGCCAGCAGCCCCCTTCCTAGCGGGAGGGCCCCAGATACGCAGTATTTT
NA	TRBV19	TRBJ2-5	TRBD1	CASSKRDRGETQYF	TGTGCCAGTAGTAAGCGGGACAGGGGCGAGACCCAGTACTTC
NA	TRBV7-3	TRBJ2-1	NA	CASSLSGANEQFF	TGTGCCAGCAGCTTATCAGGGGCCAATGAGCAGTTCTTC
NA	TRBV12-3/TRBV12-4	TRBJ1-1	NA	CASSFGRNTEAFF	TGTGCCAGCAGTTTCGGCAGGAACACTGAAGCTTTCTTT
once	TRBV5-5	TRBJ1-3	NA	CATQTSVNSGNTIYF	TGTGCCACCCAGACGAGCGTTAACTCTGGAAACACCATATATTTT
NA	TRBV29-1	TRBJ1-1	NA	CSVEGQNTEAFF	TGCAGCGTTGAAGGACAGAACACTGAAGCTTTCTTT
NA	TRBV30	TRBJ1-6	NA	CAWTLAGNRANSPLHF	TGTGCCTGGACCCTCGCTGGCAACAGGGCTAATTCACCCCTCCACTTT
NA	TRBV6-5	TRBJ1-6	NA	CASSYRDIREPLHF	TGTGCCAGCAGCTACCGGGACATACGTGAGCCCCTCCACTTT
NA	TRBV24-1	TRBJ2-7	TRBD2	CATSDSGLANDSYEQYF	TGTGCCACCAGTGATTCCGGACTAGCGAACGACTCCTACGAGCAGTACTTC
NA	TRBV6-5	TRBJ2-7	NA	CASSSSQGPVYEQYF	TGTGCCAGCAGTTCCTCCCAGGGCCCGGTATACGAGCAGTACTTC
NA	TRBV27	TRBJ2-7	NA	CASGPFRGTVYEQYF	TGTGCCAGCGGACCCTTTCGGGGGACCGTTTACGAGCAGTACTTC
NA	TRBV18	TRBJ2-1	TRBD2	CASSPRLAGGTYNEQFF	TGTGCCAGCTCACCACGGCTAGCGGGAGGGACTTACAATGAGCAGTTCTTC
NA	TRBV18	TRBJ1-1	TRBD1	CASSPGQGAVTEAFF	TGTGCCAGCTCACCGGGACAGGGGGCGGTCACTGAAGCTTTCTTT
once	TRBV5-1	TRBJ1-1	NA	CASSLWSQSNTEAFF	TGCGCCAGCAGCTTGTGGTCCCAATCTAACACTGAAGCTTTCTTT
NA	TRBV12-5	TRBJ2-1	TRBD2	CASATGGDSGLAGGIFYNEQFF	TGTGCTAGCGCTACAGGGGGCGATTCCGGACTAGCGGGAGGGATCTTCTACAATGAGCAGTTCTTC
NA	TRBV12-3/TRBV12-4	TRBJ1-3	NA	CASSPGPGNTIYF	TGTGCCAGCAGTCCCGGTCCTGGAAACACCATATATTTT
once	TRBV28	TRBJ1-5	TRBD1	CASSLSDRENQPQHF	TGTGCCAGCAGTTTATCCGACAGGGAAAATCAGCCCCAGCATTTT
once	TRBV6-5	TRBJ1-1	TRBD1	CASSLQGVWTEAFF	TGTGCCAGCAGTCTGCAGGGGGTTTGGACTGAAGCTTTCTTT
NA	TRBV9	TRBJ1-3	NA	CASSVGGGGGNTIYF	TGTGCCAGCAGCGTAGGAGGGGGGGGTGGAAACACCATATATTTT
few	TRBV6-1	TRBJ1-6	NA	CASSEIGGSHNSPLHF	TGTGCCAGCAGTGAAATCGGAGGCAGCCATAATTCACCCCTCCACTTT
NA	TRBV7-3	TRBJ2-3	NA	CASSSSGGTDTQYF	TGTGCCAGCAGCTCTTCAGGGGGCACAGATACGCAGTATTTT
NA	TRBV3-1/TRBV3-2	TRBJ1-1	NA	CASSQNGNTEAFF	TGTGCCAGCAGCCAAAACGGGAACACTGAAGCTTTCTTT
NA	TRBV5-1	TRBJ1-2	NA	CASSLVENLNYGYTF	TGCGCCAGCAGCTTGGTGGAGAACCTAAACTATGGCTACACCTTC
NA	TRBV10-1	TRBJ2-7	TRBD1	CASSPGQSTYEQYF	TGCGCCAGCAGCCCGGGACAGTCTACCTACGAGCAGTACTTC
once	TRBV15	TRBJ1-3	NA	CATSRPDRFGGNTIYF	TGTGCCACCAGCAGACCCGACAGGTTTGGTGGAAACACCATATATTTT
NA	TRBV30	TRBJ2-7	NA	CAWSEVGFSSYEQYF	TGTGCCTGGAGTGAAGTCGGCTTTAGCTCCTACGAGCAGTACTTC